The 8 T cell receptor beta chains below come from one sample, sequenced in a study of T cells in Graves' hyperthyroidism and ophthalmopathy. It was RNA transcripts that yielded the amplified TCR beta CDR3 regions. The HTBI set primed first-round TCR CDR3 RT-PCR. TCRdb called the multiplex PCR reads again in MiXCR, with one record for every CDR3 protein. Here the sample spans around 110,000 distinct CDR3 sequences, approximately 16% being singletons. What was sequenced was blood. The receptors were gathered from a woman aged 50 to 60 with Graves' hyperthyroidism.

This clonotype appeared many times. CDR3 bases: TGTGCCAGCACCCAGGGACAGTGGTTGGGAGAGACCCAGTACTTC. This gives the protein CASTQGQWLGETQYF. The chain carries TRBV2 and TRBJ2-5; TRBD1 aligns across 7 bases. The germline V gene encodes CDR1 SNHLY and CDR2 FYNNEI. Losses at the gene ends were 7 bases for V and 4 bases for J; bases not matched to a gene: 12. The CDR3 has 15 amino acids.

This clonotype was counted a few times. A much larger clone differs by one base, so this may be a read error. Written as DNA, the CDR3 is TGTGCCAGCTGTAACAGGGGTAATCGGCCCCAGCATTTT. It codes for CASCNRGNRPQHF. The rearrangement links TRBV3-1 to TRBJ1-5, with TRBD1 matching 7 bases. Germline CDR1 is LGHDT and CDR2 is YNNKEL (reference sequence). The CDR3 contains 13 residues.

This clonotype has a handful of counts. This rearrangement joins TRBV7-9 to TRBJ2-1, with 7 positions matching TRBD1. There are 18 residues in the CDR3. Germline V lookup: CDR1 SEHNR, CDR2 FQNEAQ (reference sequence). Trimming took 5 bases from V and 2 from J; bases not matched to a gene: 15. CDR3 in DNA: TGTGCCAGCAGCCCTCGGGACAGATCTTCAAGTCCCTACAATGAGCAGTTCTTC. Its translation: CASSPRDRSSSPYNEQFF. Full variable domain (remainder filled in from reference TRBV7-9 and TRBJ2-1): DTGVSQNPRHKITKRGQNVTFRCDPISEHNRLYWYRQTLGQGPEFLTYFQNEAQLEKSRLLSDRFSAERPKGSFSTLEIQRTEQGDSAMYLCASSPRDRSSSPYNEQFFGPGTRLTVL.

The rearrangement joins TRBV3-1 to TRBJ2-1; D tentatively reads TRBD1 or TRBD2 (5 bases each). V lost 4 bases and J lost 7, with 11 bases in between. This CDR3 is 13 amino acids long. Germline loops: CDR1 LGHDT, CDR2 YNNKEL (reference sequence). The CDR3 region has the DNA TGTGCCAGCAGCCCCCGGGGCTGGAATGAGCAGTTCTTC. Its protein is CASSPRGWNEQFF.

This clonotype has ten or more counts. The chain joins TRBV7-6 to TRBJ2-3, with D possibly being TRBD2 (6 bases). V shed 1 base and J shed 11 bases, with 13 bases lying between them. CDR1 SGHVS and CDR2 FNYEAQ come from the germline V gene. The CDR3 has 13 amino acids. The CDR3 spells CASSLETTGGQYF. The CDR3 DNA reads TGTGCCAGCAGCTTAGAGACGACCGGGGGGCAGTATTTT. Complete variable domain (other parts from reference TRBV7-6 and TRBJ2-3): GAGVSQSPRYKVTKRGQDVALRCDPISGHVSLYWYRQALGQGPEFLTYFNYEAQQDKSGLPNDRFSAERPEGSISTLTIQRTEQRDSAMYRCASSLETTGGQYFGPGTRLTVL.

The chain uses TRBV6-5 and TRBJ1-1; D is perhaps TRBD1 (5 bases). The V and J ends lost 2 bases and 4 bases respectively, with 11 bases between them. The germline V gene encodes CDR1 MNHEY and CDR2 SVGAGI. The length of the CDR3 is 14 residues. CDR3 region: CASSYGGGSTEAFF. The CDR3 DNA reads as TGTGCCAGCAGTTACGGGGGAGGAAGCACTGAAGCTTTCTTT.

This clonotype was counted ten times or more. The V and J genes are TRBV10-3 and TRBJ2-5; TRBD2 agrees at 7 bases. Germline V gene data show CDR1 as ENHRY and CDR2 as SYGVKD. The junction had 16 bases not matched to a gene; V was cut back by 3 bases and J by 0 bases. This CDR3 region has 19 residues. For the CDR3, the DNA is TGTGCCATCAGTGAAGGCCGATATGGCGGGAGAGGAAACCAAGAGACCCAGTACTTC. Translating gives CAISEGRYGGRGNQETQYF.

In this sample, this clonotype turned up many times. The chain is built from TRBV20-1 and TRBJ1-5; D is ambiguous. Per the germline V gene, CDR1 is DFQATT and CDR2 is SNEGSKA (reference sequence). Trimming pared 3 bases from V and 1 base from J, leaving 4 bases between. This CDR3 is built from 12 residues. The CDR3 loop is CSASQSNQPQHF. CDR3 DNA: TGCAGTGCTAGTCAGAGCAATCAGCCCCAGCATTTT.